This T cell receptor (beta chain) was recorded in a study of OX40 agonist ivuxolimab in advanced cancers. Across the whole study: Partial responses were achieved by three patients, of whom one had hepatocellular carcinoma and two had cutaneous melanoma. Study-level results: Low clonal expansion, among the lowest seen, marked partial responders at 0.1-3.0 mg/kg.

TCRdb's copy holds only in-frame clones and misses some; the assay was immunoSEQ multiplex PCR. Altogether about 76,000 clones are present, approximately 83% being singletons, with the ten largest covering roughly 3.1%. With 0 bases removed from V and 8 bases from J, the gap between germline ends came to 16 bases. The length of the CDR3 is 15 residues. CDR1 is SGHVS and CDR2 is FQNEAQ in the germline V gene. On this clone: Its antigen is not known.

This sample comprised CD4+ or CD8+ T cells sorted from blood, obtained in a trial of the OX40 agonist ivuxolimab. The TCR was taken from an adult with an advanced solid tumor such as melanoma, head and neck, liver or kidney cancer. The rearrangement uses TRBV7-8 and TRBJ1-2, with D unclear. CDR3 DNA sequence: TGTGCCAGCAGCTTAGCTGGCAGGAACTCAGAGGGCTACACCTTC. This codes for CASSLAGRNSEGYTF.